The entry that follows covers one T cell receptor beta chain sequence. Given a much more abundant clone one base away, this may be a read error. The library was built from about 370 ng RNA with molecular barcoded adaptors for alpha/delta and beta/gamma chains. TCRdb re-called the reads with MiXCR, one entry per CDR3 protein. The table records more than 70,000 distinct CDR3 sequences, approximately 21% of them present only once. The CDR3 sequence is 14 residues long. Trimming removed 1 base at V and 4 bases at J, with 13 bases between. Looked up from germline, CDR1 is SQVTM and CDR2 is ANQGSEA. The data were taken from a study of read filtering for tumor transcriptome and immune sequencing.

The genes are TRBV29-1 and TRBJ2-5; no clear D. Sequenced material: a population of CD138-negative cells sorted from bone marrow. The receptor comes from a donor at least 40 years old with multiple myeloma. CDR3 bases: TGCAGCGTTGAAGGAGTCAGAGTCCGAGAGACCCAGTACTTC. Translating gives CSVEGVRVRETQYF.